These T cell receptor beta chains were read from a single sample in a study of cytomegalovirus exposure and HLA in healthy donors. TCRdb's table, derived via immunoSEQ multiplex PCR, lists solely in-frame clones and lacks some. The repertoire holds approximately 120,000 clones, 75% to 85% seen once, with around 3.9% in the top ten. The sequencing input was PBMCs. The receptors come from a man between 35 and 55 years old in good health and CMV-seronegative. The CDR3 runs from the conserved cysteine through the conserved F or W. A D gene is named only where the DNA matches it firmly. Only part of the rows carry a size: once, few, many, or a class if the clone is expanded.

TRBV5-6,.,.,TRBJ1-4,TGTGCCAGCAGCGAAACGACAGGTCTTAATGAAAAACTGTTTTTT,CASSETTGLNEKLFF
TRBV27,TRBD2,.,TRBJ2-7,TGTGCCAGCAGTACCACTAGCGGGGGGCTGCGCGAGCAGTACTTC,CASSTTSGGLREQYF
TRBV27,.,.,TRBJ2-7,TGTGCCAGCAGTTGGTCCAGGGGATACGAGCAGTACTTC,CASSWSRGYEQYF
TRBV19,TRBD1,.,TRBJ2-7,TGTGCCAGTGGGACAGGGGCCTACGAGCAGTACTTC,CASGTGAYEQYF
TRBV4-3,TRBD1,few,TRBJ1-2,TGCGCCAGCAGCCAGGGGACAGGGGTTGATGGCTACACCTTC,CASSQGTGVDGYTF
TRBV6-5,TRBD1,once,TRBJ2-3,TGTGCCAGCAGTAGGGGGCGGGGCACAGATACGCAGTATTTT,CASSRGRGTDTQYF
TRBV4-1,.,few,TRBJ2-2,TGCGCCAGCAGCCAAGATCGGGTAGCCGGGGAGCTGTTTTTT,CASSQDRVAGELFF
TRBV7-2,.,.,TRBJ2-7,TGTGCCAGCAGCTTGAGGTTCGTCGTACTCTACGAGCAGTACTTC,CASSLRFVVLYEQYF
TRBV5-6,TRBD1,.,TRBJ2-7,TGTGCCAGCAGCTTTAGTACAGGGGCCTTTCGGGACGAGCAGTACTTC,CASSFSTGAFRDEQYF
TRBV23-1,.,.,TRBJ1-6,TGCGCCAGCAGTAGCGGACGGACCAGCTCCTATAATTCACCCCTCCACTTT,CASSSGRTSSYNSPLHF
TRBV7-9,TRBD2,.,TRBJ2-1,TGTGCCAGCAGCCGACAAACTAGCGGGGGGGCACTAGAGCAGTTCTTC,CASSRQTSGGALEQFF
TRBV28,.,.,TRBJ2-1,TGTGCCAGCAGTTCCGCACCGGGCCAGGGGCAGTTCTTC,CASSSAPGQGQFF
TRBV18,TRBD1,.,TRBJ2-1,TGTGCCAGCTCAGCGTTGACCGGGACAGGGGGCTACAATGAGCAGTTCTTC,CASSALTGTGGYNEQFF
TRBV28,TRBD2,.,TRBJ2-7,TGTGCCAGCAGCCCCCTCACTAGCGGGGGGGCCGAGAACGAGCAGTACTTC,CASSPLTSGGAENEQYF
TRBV7-8,TRBD1,.,TRBJ2-2,TGTGCCAGCAGCTCACTCGGGACAGGGGTCGCCGGGGAGCTGTTTTTT,CASSSLGTGVAGELFF
TRBV16,.,once,TRBJ1-6,TGTGCCAGCAGCCAATCAGGCCTAGGCTACTTGGAATCACCCCTCCACTTT,CASSQSGLGYLESPLHF
TRBV27,.,.,TRBJ2-7,TGTGCCAGCAGTTTAAGGGCAGGGGCCGAGCAGTACTTC,CASSLRAGAEQYF
TRBV19,.,.,TRBJ2-4,TGTGCCAGCGGACAGAGACTAAACATTCAGTACTTC,CASGQRLNIQYF
TRBV4-1,.,.,TRBJ1-4,TGCGCCAGCAGCACCACCGGTAATGAAAAACTGTTTTTT,CASSTTGNEKLFF